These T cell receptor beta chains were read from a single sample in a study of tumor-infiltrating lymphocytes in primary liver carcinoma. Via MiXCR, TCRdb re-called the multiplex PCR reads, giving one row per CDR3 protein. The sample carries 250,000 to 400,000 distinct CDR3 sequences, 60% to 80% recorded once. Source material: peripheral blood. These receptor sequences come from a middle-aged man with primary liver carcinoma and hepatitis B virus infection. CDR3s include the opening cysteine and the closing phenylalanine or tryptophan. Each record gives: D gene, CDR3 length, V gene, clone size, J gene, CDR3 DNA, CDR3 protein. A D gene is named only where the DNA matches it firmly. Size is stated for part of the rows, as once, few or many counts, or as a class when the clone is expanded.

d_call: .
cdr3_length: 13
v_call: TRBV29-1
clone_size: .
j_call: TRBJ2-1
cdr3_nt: TGCAGCGCTGTAGACCCCTATAACAATGAGCAGTTCTTC
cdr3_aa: CSAVDPYNNEQFF

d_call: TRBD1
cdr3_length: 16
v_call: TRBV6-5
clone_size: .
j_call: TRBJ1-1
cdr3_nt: TGTGCCGGCAGTTGGGGGACAGGGGGGATGAACACTGAAGCTTTCTTT
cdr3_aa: CAGSWGTGGMNTEAFF

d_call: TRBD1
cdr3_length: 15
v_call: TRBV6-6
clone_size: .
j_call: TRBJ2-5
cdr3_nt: TGTGCCAGCAGTTGGCCGGGACAGGGTACAGAGACCCAGTACTTC
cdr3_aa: CASSWPGQGTETQYF

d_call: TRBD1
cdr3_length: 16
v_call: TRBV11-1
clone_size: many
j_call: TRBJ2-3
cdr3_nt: TGTGCCAGCAGCAAATCCAGGGGGATTAACACAGATACGCAGTATTTT
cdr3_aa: CASSKSRGINTDTQYF

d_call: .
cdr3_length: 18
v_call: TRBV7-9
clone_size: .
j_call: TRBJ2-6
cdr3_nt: TGTGCCAGCAGCCCTCAACTGGGACGGAGCTCTGGGGCCAACGTCCTGACTTTC
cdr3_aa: CASSPQLGRSSGANVLTF

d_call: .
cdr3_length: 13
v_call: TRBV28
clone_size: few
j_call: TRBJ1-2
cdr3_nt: TGTGCCAGCAGTGAGGCCCAGGGCAATTGCTACACCTTC
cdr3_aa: CASSEAQGNCYTF

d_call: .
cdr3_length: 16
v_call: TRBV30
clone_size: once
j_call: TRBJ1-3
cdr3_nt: TGTGCCTGGAGTTCCCGGGGGGCCGTCTCTGGATACACCATATATTTT
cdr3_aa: CAWSSRGAVSGYTIYF

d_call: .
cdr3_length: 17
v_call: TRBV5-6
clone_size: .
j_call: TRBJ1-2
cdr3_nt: TGTGCCAGCAGCCCGGACCTGCGGGGGGACCTTCTCTATGGCTACACCTTC
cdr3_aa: CASSPDLRGDLLYGYTF

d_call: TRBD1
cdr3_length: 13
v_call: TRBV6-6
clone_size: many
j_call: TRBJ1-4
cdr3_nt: TGTGCCACTTATGGACAGGGCAATGAAAAACTGTTTTTT
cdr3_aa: CATYGQGNEKLFF

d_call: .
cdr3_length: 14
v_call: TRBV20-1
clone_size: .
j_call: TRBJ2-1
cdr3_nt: TGCAGTGCCAGAACTGGGGGAATTGGCAATGAGCAGTTCTTC
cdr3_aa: CSARTGGIGNEQFF

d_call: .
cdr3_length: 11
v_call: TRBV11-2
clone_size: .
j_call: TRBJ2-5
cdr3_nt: TGTGCCAGCAATTACGGAGAGACACAGTACTTC
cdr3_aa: CASNYGETQYF

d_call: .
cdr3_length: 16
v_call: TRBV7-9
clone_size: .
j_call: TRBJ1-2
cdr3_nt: TGTGCCAGCAGCCCCGAGGGCAGGCTGTCCCAGTATGGCTGCACCTTC
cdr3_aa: CASSPEGRLSQYGCTF

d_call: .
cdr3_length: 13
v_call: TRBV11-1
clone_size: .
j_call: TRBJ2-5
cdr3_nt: TGTGCCAGCTGCCCAAACATGGAAGAGACCCAGTACTTC
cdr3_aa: CASCPNMEETQYF

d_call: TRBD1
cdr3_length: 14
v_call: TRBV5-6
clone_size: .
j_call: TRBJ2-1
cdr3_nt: TGTGCCAGCAGCTTTGACAGGGGGCTGAATGAGAAGTTCTTC
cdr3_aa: CASSFDRGLNEKFF

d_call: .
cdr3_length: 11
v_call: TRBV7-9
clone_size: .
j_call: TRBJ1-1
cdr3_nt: TGTGCCAGCAGCTTAGTAACTGAAGCTTTCTTT
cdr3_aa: CASSLVTEAFF

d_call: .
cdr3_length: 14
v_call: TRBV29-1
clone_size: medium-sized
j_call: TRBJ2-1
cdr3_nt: TGCAGCGCCCCGGATGGCGGCCGGGTAGGAGAGCAGTTCTTC
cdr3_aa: CSAPDGGRVGEQFF

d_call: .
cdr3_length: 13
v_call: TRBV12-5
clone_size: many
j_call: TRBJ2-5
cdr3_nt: TGTGCTAGTGGTTTGGCAGGGGTCGAGACCCAGTACTTC
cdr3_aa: CASGLAGVETQYF

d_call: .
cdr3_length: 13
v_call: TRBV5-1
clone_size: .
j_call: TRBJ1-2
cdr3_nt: TGCGCCAGCAGCTTGGGGGATATTGATGGCTACACCTTC
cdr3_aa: CASSLGDIDGYTF

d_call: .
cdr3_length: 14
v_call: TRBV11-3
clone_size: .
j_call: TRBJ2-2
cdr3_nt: TGTGCCAACAGCTTAATGAGTAACACCGGGGAGCTGTTTTTT
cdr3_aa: CANSLMSNTGELFF

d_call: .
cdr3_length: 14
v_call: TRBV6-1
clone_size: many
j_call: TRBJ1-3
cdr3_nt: TGTGCCAGCAGTGTTGGAAACTCTGGAAACACCATATATTTT
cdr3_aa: CASSVGNSGNTIYF

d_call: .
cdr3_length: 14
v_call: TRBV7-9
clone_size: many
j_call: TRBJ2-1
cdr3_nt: TGTGCCAGCCTCTTCGGCGGAGGCAGCGATGAGCAGTTCTTC
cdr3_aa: CASLFGGGSDEQFF

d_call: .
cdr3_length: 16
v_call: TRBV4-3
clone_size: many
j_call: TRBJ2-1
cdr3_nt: TGCGCCAGCAGCCAAGATAGAGACACCCTATACAATGAGCAGTTCTTC
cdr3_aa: CASSQDRDTLYNEQFF

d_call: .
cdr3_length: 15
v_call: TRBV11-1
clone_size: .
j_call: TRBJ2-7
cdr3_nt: TGTGCCAGCGGCGTAAGAGGGCCTAACTCCTACGAGCAGTACTTC
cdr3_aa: CASGVRGPNSYEQYF

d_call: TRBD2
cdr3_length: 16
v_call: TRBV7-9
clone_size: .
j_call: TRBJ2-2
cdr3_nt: TGTGCCAGCAGCTTACGGGGACTAGCGGGAGCCGGGGAGCTGTTTTTT
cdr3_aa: CASSLRGLAGAGELFF